This entry lists 11 T cell receptor beta chains sequenced from one sample in a study of shared clonotypes between healthy human individuals. This table comes from immunoSEQ multiplex PCR, and its TCRdb copy is limited to in-frame clones, with some not included. This table holds hundreds of thousands of clones, approximately 74% found once. Sequencing was done on a sample of memory CD4+ T cells sorted from blood. Stated subset: CD45RA-negative fraction. Every receptor here comes from a woman in her twenties or thirties in good health.

This rearrangement joins TRBV7-8 to TRBJ2-7; 7 bases align to TRBD2. Trimming took 1 base from V and 2 from J; bases not matched to a gene: 8. The CDR3 loop spans 16 amino acids. The germline gives CDR1 SGHVS, CDR2 FQNEAQ. This CDR3 is CASSLGASGVTYEQYF. CDR3 nucleotide sequence: TGTGCCAGCAGCTTAGGGGCTAGCGGCGTAACCTACGAGCAGTACTTC.

The chain joins TRBV14 to TRBJ1-1; no clear D. Trimming stripped 7 bases from V and 4 bases from J, with 13 bases between. The CDR3 length is 13 residues. CDR1 is SGHDN and CDR2 is FVKESK in the germline V gene. The CDR3, as DNA: TGTGCCAGCACGAAGGGTAGGATCACTGAAGCTTTCTTT. It translates to CASTKGRITEAFF.

This clone was picked up a small number of times. The rearrangement joins TRBV4-2 to TRBJ2-7; TRBD1 agrees at 7 bases. The CDR3 spans 16 residues. The germline CDR1 and CDR2 sequences are LGHNA and YNFKEQ. V shed 3 bases and J 2 bases; nucleotides not matched to a gene: 10. CDR3 loop: CASSQGQGVVPYEQYF. The CDR3 coding sequence is TGTGCCAGCAGCCAGGGCCAGGGGGTGGTCCCCTACGAGCAGTACTTC.

CDR3 DNA: TGTGCCAGCAGCTCGTATCTGAGTGGAACAGATACGCAGTATTTT. Amino acids: CASSSYLSGTDTQYF. The chain is built from TRBV11-2 and TRBJ2-3, with D unclear. V dropped 4 bases and J dropped 3 bases, with 14 bases sitting between them. Germline V CDR1 and CDR2: SGHAT, FQNNGV. This CDR3 comprises 15 residues.

CDR3 sequence reads: CASSYRDRTDTQYF. CDR3 nucleotide sequence: TGTGCCAGCAGTTACCGGGACCGCACAGATACGCAGTATTTT. The chain employs TRBV6-5 and TRBJ2-3; D might be TRBD1 or TRBD2, each matching 5 bases. Germline V gives CDR1 MNHEY, CDR2 SVGAGI. Trimming removed 2 bases at V and 1 base at J, with 7 bases between. This CDR3 region has 14 residues.

To note about this clone: One junction end does not reproduce the germline sequence, and a read error may be involved. The chain carries TRBV6-1 and TRBJ1-2; 8 bases are a match to TRBD1. CDR1 MNHNS and CDR2 SASEGT come from the germline V gene. This CDR3 is 16 amino acids long. The CDR3 nucleotides read TGTGCCAGCAGCGAAGGCACCGGGACAGGACGCTATGGCTACACCTTC. It codes for CASSEGTGTGRYGYTF.

The chain couples TRBV5-1 to TRBJ2-3, with 9 positions matching TRBD2. CDR3 length: 16 amino acids. Per the germline V gene, CDR1 is SGHRS and CDR2 is YFSETQ. J gave up 1 base and V 4 bases, and 7 bases lay outside the gene matches. The DNA of the CDR3 is TGCGCCAGCAGCAATAGCGGGAGAGGGGGCACAGATACGCAGTATTTT. It codes for CASSNSGRGGTDTQYF.

V gene TRBV14 combines with J gene TRBJ2-3; D gene ambiguous. The CDR3 totals 13 residues. Germline V gene sequence: CDR1 SGHDN, CDR2 FVKESK. The V end lost 1 base, the J end lost 2 bases, and 4 bases lay between the germline ends. CDR3 protein: CASSQGNTDTQYF. The CDR3 DNA is TGTGCCAGCAGCCAAGGAAACACAGATACGCAGTATTTT.

This clone was observed a single time. A much larger clone lies one base from this, so it may be a read error. The chain employs TRBV5-4 and TRBJ1-1; D is possibly TRBD1 (5 bases). Germline loops: CDR1 SGHNT, CDR2 YYREEE (reference sequence). V was pared by 1 base and J by 0 bases, with 7 bases between. The CDR3 has 14 residues. DNA for the CDR3: TGTGCCAGCAGCTTGAGACAGCTGAACACTGAAGCTTTCTTT. This gives the protein CASSLRQLNTEAFF.

The DNA of the CDR3 is TGTGCCAGCAGTACTCAGGATGGGGGCACTGAAGCTTTCTTT. The encoded protein is CASSTQDGGTEAFF. This chain connects TRBV2 to TRBJ1-1, with D tentatively TRBD1 (5 bases). V dropped 5 bases and J dropped 4 bases, with 14 bases sitting between them. CDR3 length: 14 amino acids. Germline V gene data show CDR1 as SNHLY and CDR2 as FYNNEI.

J is TRBJ1-3 and V is TRBV5-1, with a tentative D call TRBD1 (6 bases). This CDR3 has 15 amino acids. Deletions cut 4 bases from V and 7 bases from J, with 18 bases between. Looked up from germline, CDR1 is SGHRS and CDR2 is YFSETQ. CDR3 nucleotides: TGCGCCAGCAGCGCGACTTCAGGGGCTCAGAACACCATATATTTT. Protein product: CASSATSGAQNTIYF.